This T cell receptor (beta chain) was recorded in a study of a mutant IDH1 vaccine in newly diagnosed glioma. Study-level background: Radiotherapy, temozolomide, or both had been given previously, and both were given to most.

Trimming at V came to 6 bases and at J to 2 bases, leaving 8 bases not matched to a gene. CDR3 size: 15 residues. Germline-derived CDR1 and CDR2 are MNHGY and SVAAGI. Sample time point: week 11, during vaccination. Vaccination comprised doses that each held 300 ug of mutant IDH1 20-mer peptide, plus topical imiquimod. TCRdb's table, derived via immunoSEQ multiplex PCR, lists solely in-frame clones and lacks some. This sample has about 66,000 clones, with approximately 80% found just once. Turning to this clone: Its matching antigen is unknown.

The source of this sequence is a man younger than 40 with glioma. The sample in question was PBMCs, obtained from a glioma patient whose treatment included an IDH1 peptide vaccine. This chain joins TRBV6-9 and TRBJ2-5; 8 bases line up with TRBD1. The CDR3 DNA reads TGTGCCAGCAGCCGACAGGGGTTCACACAAGAGACCCAGTACTTC. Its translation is CASSRQGFTQETQYF.